Presented here are 30 T cell receptor beta chains from one specimen sequenced in a study of OX40 agonist ivuxolimab in advanced cancers. Library method: the immunoSEQ multiplex PCR assay. In TCRdb, the immuneACCESS table is reduced to in-frame sequences with V and J assigned. These tables do not hold every clone; where another copy was compared, an unresolved V gene accounts for under half, and the others remain unexplained. Recorded for this sample are roughly 100,000 clones; roughly 90% of them occurred a single time. The biggest ten clones account for roughly 0.77% of the sample. The source material was CD4+ or CD8+ T cells sorted from blood, sampled in a trial of the OX40 agonist ivuxolimab. These receptors all come from an adult with an advanced solid tumor such as melanoma, head and neck, liver or kidney cancer.

The gene calls are TRBV7-2 and TRBJ2-5, with D unresolved. Trimming took 1 base from V and 4 from J, leaving 7 bases between them. Germline CDR1 reads SGHTA; CDR2 reads FQGNSA. The CDR3 has 13 amino acids. Here the CDR3 reads CASSLGALETQYF. The CDR3 nucleotides read TGTGCCAGCAGCTTAGGGGCTTTAGAGACCCAGTACTTC.

This CDR3 reads CASSLGQGAYTSGANVLTF. CDR3 bases: TGTGCCAGCAGTCTAGGACAGGGAGCCTACACCTCTGGGGCCAACGTCCTGACTTTC. The chain combines TRBV27 with TRBJ2-6, with 8 positions matching TRBD1. Germline CDR1 MNHEY, CDR2 SMNVEV (reference sequence). The V gene end was trimmed by 5 bases and the J gene end by 0 bases; junction bases not matched to a gene: 12. This CDR3 is built from 19 residues. Full variable domain (outside the CDR3, taken from reference TRBV27 and TRBJ2-6): EAQVTQNPRYLITVTGKKLTVTCSQNMNHEYMSWYRQDPGLGLRQIYYSMNVEVTDKGDVPEGYKVSRKEKRNFPLILESPSPNQTSLYFCASSLGQGAYTSGANVLTFGAGSRLTVL.

The V call is TRBV5-6, the J call TRBJ1-6; D not certain. Germline CDR1 reads SGHDT; CDR2 reads YYEEEE. The CDR3 spans 15 residues. V was pared by 2 bases and J by 4 bases, with 10 bases between. The CDR3 sequence is CASSFISGYNSPLHF. Here the CDR3 DNA reads TGTGCCAGCAGCTTTATCTCTGGATATAATTCACCCCTCCACTTT.

The rearrangement uses TRBV18 and TRBJ2-1; D possibly corresponds to TRBD2 (6 bases). Germline V gene sequence: CDR1 KGHSH, CDR2 LQKENI. The length of the CDR3 is 17 residues. The V end lost 0 bases, the J end lost 0 bases, and 12 bases lay between the germline ends. The CDR3 DNA reads as TGTGCCAGCTCACCACCGTCCCGGCGGGGCTCCTACAATGAGCAGTTCTTC. This codes for CASSPPSRRGSYNEQFF. Combining the CDR3 with reference TRBV18 and TRBJ2-1 gives the whole variable domain NAGVMQNPRHLVRRRGQEARLRCSPMKGHSHVYWYRQLPEEGLKFMVYLQKENIIDESGMPKERFSAEFPKEGPSILRIQQVVRGDSAAYFCASSPPSRRGSYNEQFFGPGTRLTVL.

The V and J genes are TRBV7-2 and TRBJ1-2; D ambiguous. The CDR3 length is 11 residues. Trimming left V 1 base short and J 7 bases short, with 4 bases between. CDR1 and CDR2 from the germline V gene are SGHTA and FQGNSA. The CDR3 reads CASSLGTGYTF. DNA of the CDR3: TGTGCCAGCAGCTTAGGAACTGGCTACACCTTC. The variable domain in full, completed from reference TRBV7-2 and TRBJ1-2, reads GAGVSQSPSNKVTEKGKDVELRCDPISGHTALYWYRQSLGQGLEFLIYFQGNSAPDKSGLPSDRFSAERTGGSVSTLTIQRTQQEDSAVYLCASSLGTGYTFGSGTRLTVV.

The chain couples TRBV27 to TRBJ2-3; weak D call: TRBD1 (5 bases). The V end was cut by 4 bases, the J end by 6 bases, with 11 bases between. This CDR3 contains 13 residues. Germline V gives CDR1 MNHEY, CDR2 SMNVEV (reference sequence). CDR3 sequence (DNA): TGTGCCAGCAGTTCCCTCAAGGGGGATACGCAGTATTTT. It codes for CASSSLKGDTQYF.

In DNA, the CDR3 is TGTGCCTGGGCAAAACTAGCGGGGAACTACGAGCAGTACTTC. Translated, it gives CAWAKLAGNYEQYF. The chain links TRBV30 to TRBJ2-7; TRBD2 matches 10 bases. The CDR3 spans 14 residues. CDR1 and CDR2 from the germline V gene are GTSNPN and SVGIG (reference sequence). The J segment lost 3 bases and the V segment lost 5 bases, leaving 7 bases of the junction unmatched.

This chain uses TRBV5-1 with TRBJ1-1; 12 positions match TRBD1. The CDR3 consists of 15 residues. V gave up 5 bases and J gave up 2 bases; unmatched junction bases: 4. CDR1 and CDR2 (germline): SGHRS, YFSETQ. The CDR3 reads CASRGQGAANTEAFF. The DNA for the CDR3 is TGCGCCAGCAGGGGACAGGGGGCGGCTAACACTGAAGCTTTCTTT.

The chain carries TRBV7-2 and TRBJ2-5, with D perhaps matching TRBD1 (5 bases). V was shortened by 2 bases and J by 5 bases, with 6 bases between the two germline ends. The CDR3 is made up of 12 amino acids. Germline V gene sequence: CDR1 SGHTA, CDR2 FQGNSA. The CDR3: CASSLKGETQYF. The DNA of the CDR3 is TGTGCCAGCAGCTTAAAGGGGGAGACCCAGTACTTC.

The chain combines TRBV28 with TRBJ1-2; D unresolved. Trimming shortened V by 2 bases and J by 7 bases, and 8 bases separated the two germline ends. Germline V gene sequence: CDR1 MDHEN, CDR2 SYDVKM. This CDR3 contains 12 residues. CDR3: CASSLGGIGYTF. CDR3 nucleotides: TGTGCCAGCAGTTTAGGAGGGATTGGCTACACCTTC.

V gene TRBV4-3 combines with J gene TRBJ2-7; TRBD1 agrees at 9 bases. From germline, CDR1 is LGHNA and CDR2 YSLEER. This CDR3 has 18 residues. The V gene end was trimmed by 0 bases and the J gene end by 6 bases; junction bases not matched to a gene: 15. As DNA, the CDR3 is TGCGCCAGCAGCCAAGATGCGTCGGTGGGACAGGGAGTCGGCGAGCAGTACTTC. This translates into CASSQDASVGQGVGEQYF.

The chain couples TRBV7-2 to TRBJ2-2; TRBD1 might be the D (6 bases). The CDR3 covers 13 residues. V was trimmed by 2 bases and J by 5 bases, leaving 6 bases between them. Looked up from germline, CDR1 is SGHTA and CDR2 is FQGNSA. The CDR3 is CASSLQGTGELFF. The CDR3 bases are TGTGCCAGCAGCTTACAGGGGACCGGGGAGCTGTTTTTT.

The V call is TRBV5-4, the J call TRBJ2-7, with D perhaps TRBD1 (6 bases). The CDR3 loop spans 11 amino acids. Germline CDR1 is SGHNT and CDR2 is YYREEE (reference sequence). Trimming shortened V by 7 bases and J by 2 bases, and 7 bases separated the two germline ends. CDR3 protein: CASHRAYEQYF. For the CDR3, the DNA is TGTGCCAGCCACAGGGCCTACGAGCAGTACTTC.

In its sample, this clone was seen once. The CDR3 DNA follows: TGCGCCAGCAGCCAAGAGGAGGGCAACTATGGCTACACCTTC. This encodes CASSQEEGNYGYTF. This chain uses TRBV4-3 with TRBJ1-2; unclear D gene. Trimming cost V 0 bases and J 2 bases, with 7 bases left between them. The germline V gene has CDR1 LGHNA and CDR2 YSLEER. The CDR3 totals 14 residues.

The chain couples TRBV10-1 to TRBJ2-3, with D possibly being TRBD1 or TRBD2 (5 bases each). Trimming pared 8 bases from V and 6 bases from J, leaving 21 bases between. The germline CDR1 and CDR2 sequences are WNHNN and SYGVQD (reference sequence). The CDR3 runs 15 residues. The CDR3 DNA sequence: TGCGCCAGCTCTACATCCGGGACGCCGCCCGATACGCAGTATTTT. Amino acid sequence: CASSTSGTPPDTQYF.

This sequence joins TRBV19 and TRBJ2-5; either TRBD1 or TRBD2 may fit D (5 bases each). CDR1 is LNHDA, CDR2 SQIVND, per germline (reference sequence). The CDR3 runs 15 residues. Trimming removed 7 bases from V and 5 bases from J, with 20 bases in between. The CDR3 here is CASTKRRGQGETQYF. DNA for the CDR3: TGTGCCAGTACCAAACGACGGGGCCAAGGGGAGACCCAGTACTTC. The variable domain in full, with the rest retrieved from reference TRBV19 and TRBJ2-5, is DGGITQSPKYLFRKEGQNVTLSCEQNLNHDAMYWYRQDPGQGLRLIYYSQIVNDFQKGDIAEGYSVSREKKESFPLTVTSAQKNPTAFYLCASTKRRGQGETQYFGPGTRLLVL.

This chain connects TRBV2 to TRBJ1-2; tentatively, D is TRBD1 (5 bases). The germline CDR1 and CDR2 sequences are SNHLY and FYNNEI. Between the trimmed V and J ends, which lost 6 bases and 1 base, there was a span of 24 bases. The CDR3 consists of 18 residues. CDR3 DNA sequence: TGTGCCAGCAGACTACGGTTAGCCGGGACCGGGGGTAACTATGGCTACACCTTC. Amino acid sequence: CASRLRLAGTGGNYGYTF.

This chain connects TRBV30 to TRBJ1-2; the match to TRBD1 covers 9 bases. V was pared by 5 bases and J by 3 bases, with 16 bases of the junction left unmatched. The CDR3 is made up of 17 amino acids. Germline V gene lookup returns CDR1 GTSNPN and CDR2 SVGIG (reference sequence). The CDR3 reads CAWFPGTGLYGDYGYTF. For the CDR3, the DNA is TGTGCCTGGTTTCCCGGGACAGGGTTATATGGGGACTATGGCTACACCTTC. The whole variable domain, filled in from reference TRBV30 and TRBJ1-2, reads SQTIHQWPATLVQPVGSPLSLECTVEGTSNPNLYWYRQAAGRGLQLLFYSVGIGQISSEVPQNLSASRPQDRQFILSSKKLLLSDSGFYLCAWFPGTGLYGDYGYTFGSGTRLTVV.

The chain carries TRBV5-1 and TRBJ2-7; tentative D call: TRBD1 (5 bases). The CDR3 runs 15 residues. V was trimmed by 0 bases and J by 4 bases, leaving 14 bases between them. The germline V gene has CDR1 SGHRS and CDR2 YFSETQ. This chain's CDR3 is CASSLVTGEAYEQYF. In DNA form, the CDR3 reads TGCGCCAGCAGCTTGGTAACAGGAGAAGCGTACGAGCAGTACTTC.

The chain carries TRBV29-1 and TRBJ1-5; no definite D call. V lost 7 bases and J 2 bases, leaving 12 bases between the germline ends. The germline V gene has CDR1 SQVTM and CDR2 ANQGSEA. This CDR3 region has 13 residues. As DNA, the CDR3 is TGCAGCGCCTCGGGCGGGGGCAATCAGCCCCAGCATTTT. Its translation is CSASGGGNQPQHF.

V is TRBV7-2 and J is TRBJ2-3; a weak D match, TRBD2 (5 bases). This CDR3 contains 14 residues. Germline V gene lookup returns CDR1 SGHTA and CDR2 FQGNSA. V lost 0 bases, J lost 4 bases, and 8 bases lay in between. The CDR3 nucleotides read TGTGCCAGCAGCTTAGCGGGAGTATCAGATACGCAGTATTTT. This sequence encodes CASSLAGVSDTQYF.

The genes are TRBV19 and TRBJ1-2, with 9 bases fitting TRBD1. The V gene end was trimmed by 7 bases and the J gene end by 0 bases; junction bases not matched to a gene: 6. This CDR3 spans 15 amino acids. Germline V gene lookup returns CDR1 LNHDA and CDR2 SQIVND (reference sequence). The CDR3 is CASNDDRGSNYGYTF. The DNA for the CDR3 is TGTGCCAGTAACGACGACAGGGGGTCTAACTATGGCTACACCTTC.

The gene calls are TRBV25-1 and TRBJ1-1; D remains unclear. The CDR3 runs 13 residues. The ends were cut back, 6 bases at V and 7 bases at J, with 15 bases in the middle. Germline CDR1 reads MGHDK; CDR2 reads SYGVNS. In nucleotides, the CDR3 is TGTGCCAGCAGACTACCCGGGAATAGTGAAGCTTTCTTT. Translating it yields CASRLPGNSEAFF. The variable domain in full, with the rest retrieved from reference TRBV25-1 and TRBJ1-1, is EADIYQTPRYLVIGTGKKITLECSQTMGHDKMYWYQQDPGMELHLIHYSYGVNSTEKGDLSSESTVSRIRTEHFPLTLESARPSHTSQYLCASRLPGNSEAFFGQGTRLTVV.

This sequence joins TRBV6-1 and TRBJ2-3; 7 bases map to TRBD1. The CDR3 runs 14 residues. The J segment lost 6 bases and the V segment lost 3 bases, leaving 6 bases of the junction unmatched. Looked up from germline, CDR1 is MNHNS and CDR2 is SASEGT. The CDR3 nucleotides are TGTGCCAGCAGTGATGCCCGCAGGGGGGATACGCAGTATTTT. Protein product: CASSDARRGDTQYF.

The rearrangement links TRBV7-9 to TRBJ1-1; TRBD1 might be the D (6 bases). Germline CDR1 reads SEHNR; CDR2 reads FQNEAQ (reference sequence). There are 14 residues in the CDR3. The V end lost 3 bases, the J end lost 1 base, and 9 bases lay between the germline ends. CDR3 bases: TGTGCCAGCAGCTTTGGGGGGCAGAACACTGAAGCTTTCTTT. As protein: CASSFGGQNTEAFF.

The chain recombines TRBV5-1 with TRBJ2-7; maybe TRBD2 (5 bases). The length of the CDR3 is 13 residues. CDR1 and CDR2 (germline): SGHRS, YFSETQ. Deletions cut 0 bases from V and 3 bases from J, with 7 bases between. The CDR3 bases are TGCGCCAGCAGCTTGGGTCGGGACTACGAGCAGTACTTC. The encoded protein is CASSLGRDYEQYF.

This clone came up a few times. The V and J genes are TRBV30 and TRBJ1-3, with D possibly being TRBD1 (6 bases). V was cut by 1 base and J by 4 bases, with 8 bases left in between. This CDR3 region has 13 residues. Germline CDR1 and CDR2: GTSNPN and SVGIG (reference sequence). CDR3 DNA: TGTGCCTGGAGTGCCGGGACAGGAAACACCATATATTTT. Its translation is CAWSAGTGNTIYF.

J is TRBJ2-5 and V is TRBV5-6, with a weak D call TRBD2 (6 bases). The CDR3 spans 15 residues. V shed 2 bases and J shed 5 bases, with 16 bases lying between them. Germline-derived CDR1 and CDR2 are SGHDT and YYEEEE. CDR3 sequence (DNA): TGTGCCAGCAGCTTTCGGGTACTAGCTGGGGAGACCCAGTACTTC. Its protein product is CASSFRVLAGETQYF.

The chain is built from TRBV7-9 and TRBJ1-1; the match to TRBD1 covers 7 bases. Trimming removed 4 bases from V and 6 bases from J; junction bases left unmatched: 5. This CDR3 contains 13 residues. The germline CDR1 and CDR2 sequences are SEHNR and FQNEAQ (reference sequence). CDR3 bases: TGTGCCAGCAGCTCGAATACAGGGGCTGAAGCTTTCTTT. This sequence encodes CASSSNTGAEAFF.

This clone was detected only a few times. The V gene is TRBV5-8, the J gene TRBJ2-1; perhaps TRBD2 as D (6 bases). CDR1 is SGHTS, CDR2 YDEGEE, per germline. The CDR3 has 15 residues. The V and J ends lost 0 bases and 1 base respectively, with 8 bases between them. The CDR3 loop reads CASSLGLASYNEQFF. The CDR3 DNA reads as TGTGCCAGCAGCTTGGGGCTAGCGTCCTACAATGAGCAGTTCTTC. Supplemented by reference TRBV5-8 and TRBJ2-1, the full variable domain reads EAGVTQSPTHLIKTRGQQATLRCSPISGHTSVYWYQQALGLGLQFLLWYDEGEERNRGNFPPRFSGRQFPNYSSELNVNALELEDSALYLCASSLGLASYNEQFFGPGTRLTVL.